A single sample is the source of the 9 T cell receptor beta chains below, sequenced in a study of shared clonotypes between healthy human individuals. Only in-frame clones appear in the TCRdb table, and some are missing; sequencing was by immunoSEQ multiplex PCR. This sample has roughly 500,000 clones, with more than 95% found just once. What was sequenced was naive CD4+ T cells sorted from blood. Subset: CD45RA+ positively selected. The receptors here all came from a woman aged 25 to 39 in good health.

The J gene is TRBJ2-7, the V gene TRBV7-7; tentative D call: TRBD2 (7 bases). The CDR3 runs 16 residues. Trimming removed 2 bases from V and 0 bases from J, with 14 bases in between. Per the germline V gene, CDR1 is SSHAT and CDR2 is FNYEAQ (reference sequence). For the CDR3, the DNA is TGTGCCAGCAGCTTAAGTAGGGGGGAGGGCTCCTACGAGCAGTACTTC. Protein: CASSLSRGEGSYEQYF.

This clone came up once. This chain links TRBV27 with TRBJ1-1; 7 bases are a match to TRBD1. Per the germline V gene, CDR1 is MNHEY and CDR2 is SMNVEV (reference sequence). V was clipped by 5 bases and J by 10 bases; unmatched bases: 19. There are 16 residues in the CDR3. As DNA, the CDR3 is TGTGCCAGCAGTCCGCTAGGACAGACAGGGTACATCGGAGCTTTCTTT. Protein sequence: CASSPLGQTGYIGAFF.

This chain joins TRBV5-1 and TRBJ1-3, with D unresolved. Germline assignment: CDR1 SGHRS and CDR2 YFSETQ. Between the trimmed V and J ends, which lost 0 bases and 3 bases, there was a span of 7 bases. The CDR3 runs to 14 residues. The DNA of the CDR3 is TGCGCCAGCAGCTTGGCCGGGGTTGGAAACACCATATATTTT. It specifies CASSLAGVGNTIYF. The full variable domain, rest sourced from reference TRBV5-1 and TRBJ1-3, is KAGVTQTPRYLIKTRGQQVTLSCSPISGHRSVSWYQQTPGQGLQFLFEYFSETQRNKGNFPGRFSGRQFSNSRSEMNVSTLELGDSALYLCASSLAGVGNTIYFGEGSWLTVV.

The chain employs TRBV28 and TRBJ1-1; no definite D call. Looked up from germline, CDR1 is MDHEN and CDR2 is SYDVKM. CDR3 length: 14 residues. V dropped 5 bases and J dropped 1 base, with 11 bases sitting between them. CDR3: CASSPTPENTEAFF. The CDR3 region has the DNA TGTGCCAGCAGTCCCACCCCAGAGAACACTGAAGCTTTCTTT.

The chain carries TRBV28 and TRBJ2-7; D is uncertain. V lost 4 bases to trimming and J lost 0 bases, with 7 bases between them. The CDR3 consists of 13 residues. Germline V gene lookup returns CDR1 MDHEN and CDR2 SYDVKM. CDR3 bases: TGTGCCAGCAGTTGGACGGACTCCTACGAGCAGTACTTC. This codes for CASSWTDSYEQYF.

The chain joins TRBV7-9 to TRBJ1-6, with D perhaps TRBD1 (5 bases). CDR1 and CDR2 (germline): SEHNR, FQNEAQ (reference sequence). This CDR3 is 18 amino acids long. Trimming took off 2 bases at V and 9 bases at J, with 23 bases between the two ends. CDR3 nucleotide sequence: TGTGCCAGCAGCTTATTTAAAATCGGGGGACGGACAAGTTCACCCCTCCACTTT. Its translation: CASSLFKIGGRTSSPLHF. Drawing the rest from reference TRBV7-9 and TRBJ1-6, the complete variable domain is DTGVSQNPRHKITKRGQNVTFRCDPISEHNRLYWYRQTLGQGPEFLTYFQNEAQLEKSRLLSDRFSAERPKGSFSTLEIQRTEQGDSAMYLCASSLFKIGGRTSSPLHFGNGTRLTVT.

This clone showed up just once. The J gene is TRBJ2-7, the V gene TRBV28, with 8 bases identical to TRBD1. The junction had 7 bases not matched to a gene; V was cut back by 7 bases and J by 2 bases. Germline-derived CDR1 and CDR2 are MDHEN and SYDVKM. The CDR3 consists of 14 residues. CDR3 amino acids: CASTPGQVTYEQYF. The DNA of the CDR3 is TGTGCCAGCACCCCGGGACAGGTGACCTACGAGCAGTACTTC.

The V and J genes are TRBV5-1 and TRBJ2-1, with TRBD2 identical over 7 bases. V shed 0 bases, J shed 5 bases, and the junction held 5 bases outside the gene matches. This CDR3 region has 15 residues. Per germline, CDR1 SGHRS and CDR2 YFSETQ. DNA for the CDR3: TGCGCCAGCAGCTTGGTTCTAGCGGTTGACAATGAGCAGTTCTTC. Translation: CASSLVLAVDNEQFF.

The genes are TRBV14 and TRBJ2-5; D not resolved. The ends were cut back, 0 bases at V and 2 bases at J, with 7 bases in the middle. Germline V gene lookup returns CDR1 SGHDN and CDR2 FVKESK. The CDR3 sequence is 14 residues long. For the CDR3, the DNA is TGTGCCAGCAGCCAAGATTTGGTACAAGAGACCCAGTACTTC. It encodes CASSQDLVQETQYF. Using reference TRBV14 and TRBJ2-5 for the parts outside the CDR3, the full variable domain is EAGVTQFPSHSVIEKGQTVTLRCDPISGHDNLYWYRRVMGKEIKFLLHFVKESKQDESGMPNNRFLAERTGGTYSTLKVQPAELEDSGVYFCASSQDLVQETQYFGPGTRLLVL.